This TCR beta chain is drawn from a study of OX40 agonist ivuxolimab in advanced cancers. Across the whole study: Checkpoint inhibitors had been given previously to over 30% of patients.

At baseline, cycle 4 day 1, and cycle 7 day 1, blood was sampled. Produced via immunoSEQ multiplex PCR; TCRdb's table is partial and in-frame only. Of 75,000 to 80,000 clones in the sample, around 86% were seen once. Sample: CD4+ or CD8+ T cells sorted from blood, taken in a trial of the OX40 agonist ivuxolimab. This clonotype was sampled from an adult with an advanced solid tumor such as melanoma, head and neck, liver or kidney cancer.

CDR3 loop: CASRHPGTSRDEQFF. The CDR3 DNA follows: TGTGCCAGCAGGCATCCCGGGACTAGTAGGGATGAGCAGTTCTTC. This chain uses TRBV6-1 with TRBJ2-1, with 8 bases matching TRBD2. V shed 6 bases and J 8 bases; nucleotides not matched to a gene: 12. CDR1 is MNHNS and CDR2 is SASEGT in the germline V gene. The CDR3 extends over 15 amino acids.